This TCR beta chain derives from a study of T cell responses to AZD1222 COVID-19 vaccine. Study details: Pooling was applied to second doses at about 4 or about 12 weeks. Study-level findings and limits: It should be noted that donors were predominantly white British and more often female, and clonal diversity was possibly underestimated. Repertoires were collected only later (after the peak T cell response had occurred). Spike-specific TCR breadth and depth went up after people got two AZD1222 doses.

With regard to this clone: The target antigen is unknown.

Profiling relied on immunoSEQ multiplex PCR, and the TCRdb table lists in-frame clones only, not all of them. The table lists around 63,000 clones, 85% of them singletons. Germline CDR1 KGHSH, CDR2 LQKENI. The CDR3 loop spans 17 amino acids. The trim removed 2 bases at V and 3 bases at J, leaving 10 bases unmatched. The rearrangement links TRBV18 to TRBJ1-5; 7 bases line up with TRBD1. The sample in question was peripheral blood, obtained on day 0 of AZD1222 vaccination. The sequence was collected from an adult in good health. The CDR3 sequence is CASSPFSQGQNNQPQHF. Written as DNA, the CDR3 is TGTGCCAGCTCACCATTTTCCCAGGGACAGAACAATCAGCCCCAGCATTTT.